The clone carrying this T cell receptor beta chain came up once. Its antigen remains unidentified. This entry comes from a study of T-cell memory formation after mild COVID-19. Whole-study findings and limits: Specificity for SARS-CoV-2 was not confirmed among the second-wave clones peaking on day 37.

MiXCR was run by TCRdb on the 5' RACE reads, yielding one entry per CDR3 protein. The sample records 470,000 or so distinct CDR3 sequences, under 20% being singletons. The ends were cut back, 2 bases at V and 8 bases at J, with 13 bases in the middle. The CDR3 contains 14 residues. Germline V lookup: CDR1 MNHEY, CDR2 SVGAGI. Sample: PBMCs or a T cell subset sorted from them (not recorded which). The source is a man aged 18 to 29 who had mild COVID-19 (a few samples of this study predate the infection). Cell type and time point are not known. The chain recombines TRBV6-5 with TRBJ1-5; weak D call: TRBD1 (5 bases). CDR3 protein: CASSYGGVGEPQHF. CDR3 bases: TGTGCCAGCAGTTACGGAGGGGTTGGGGAGCCCCAGCATTTT.